This T cell receptor (beta chain) was captured by sequencing in a study of T cells in Graves' hyperthyroidism and ophthalmopathy (dated by TCRdb to about 2019). In the study overall: Peripheral blood samples were taken at initial diagnosis, before any treatment was given. Once sampling was done, hyperthyroidism patients were given methimazole at a starting dose of 30 mg daily, whereas ophthalmopathy patients were given high-dose intravenous methylprednisolone. In about 6 Graves' hyperthyroidism patients, the study also compared T-cell repertoires from thyroid tissue with T-cell repertoires from blood. Prospective prediction of ophthalmopathy was tested in an independent validation cohort of some 20 hyperthyroidism patients and 15 to 17 patients who later progressed to ophthalmopathy. The 100 or so discovery patients were randomly divided into training and test sets at a 7:3 ratio. To identify TCR V-J signatures that set the groups apart, the researchers used a discovery cohort of 100 patients, made up of 40 to 45 with Graves' ophthalmopathy and some 58 with stable Graves' hyperthyroidism. According to the paper, TCR Vbeta CDR3 sequencing was carried out on some 130 peripheral blood samples, which came from approximately 41 ophthalmopathy, fewer than 80 hyperthyroidism and about 17 progressor patients. What the work shows at the level of the full study, not this receptor alone: No statistical method was used to set the sample size in advance, and investigators knew the group allocation. Most expanded thyroid clonotypes (frequency above 0.001) were also detected in blood, a finding suggesting that blood repertoires may reflect thyroid immune responses. During validation, the model predicted progression to ophthalmopathy a median of about 6.5 months ahead of onset, with around 71% sensitivity and about 75% specificity. A model built on a 13 V-J signature distinguished ophthalmopathy from stable hyperthyroidism, reaching 85% to 90% sensitivity and about 81% specificity in cross-validation and 80%/75% in testing.

This clonotype showed up many times. This receptor's antigen is unknown. The input lacks base qualities; no much larger clone sits a single base away. Ophthalmopathy patients had moderately to severely active disease, with a Clinical Activity Score of 3 or more, a NOSPECS grade of 4 or more, and a disease duration of less than 3 months. Patients with uncontrolled infections, other autoimmune diseases, pregnancy or lactation were excluded. Diagnoses were based on clinical symptoms, serum thyroxine and TRAb, thyroid ultrasound and orbital computed tomography. Ficoll-Paque density gradient centrifugation was used to isolate PBMCs from 8.5 to 10 ml of fresh peripheral blood. Total RNA was extracted with Trizol reagent, and quality was checked on an Agilent 2100 Bioanalyzer. The TCR beta CDR3 regions were amplified from RNA transcripts. The first round of RT-PCR for the TCR CDR3 was performed with the HTBI primer set and the Qiagen OneStep RT-PCR kit. A second multiplex PCR round built the libraries, followed by size selection and purification. The libraries were sequenced on an Illumina HiSeq2000 using paired-end 100 bp reads. Per the authors' processing: Raw data were processed with SOAPnuke, discarding reads with adapters, uncalled bases, mean Phred below 15, or no exact constant-primer or identifier match. COPE v1.2.5 was used to merge the high-quality paired reads, and each unique nucleotide sequence was defined as a clonotype. MiTCR v1.1 was used to align the clonotypes against IMGT TRBV, TRBD and TRBJ reference segments. The analysis was restricted to V-J combinations with a frequency above 0.0001, which together covered 99.2% of the repertoires. A TCS score was defined as the ratio between F50 (clonal expansion) and ExV (chaos), using BLOSUM62-based TCRdist between CDR3 peptides within each V-J. Welch's t-statistics and random forest reduced 450 to 600 V-J features to roughly 13, which were used in a naive Bayes classifier (R e1071). The raw public data were reprocessed by TCRdb itself: fastp quality trimming at Q25, MiXCR clonotype calling, in-frame beta chains only. Each record represents a unique CDR3 protein, reported with the most common genes and DNA among its rows. In this record, the V and J calls reflect TCRdb's handling and not the investigators' own analysis. The sample records about half a million distinct CDR3 sequences, about 16% of which are singletons. About 31% of the sample belongs to the ten largest clones.

The specimen sequenced was blood. This TCR was sampled from a woman aged 25 to 39 with Graves' ophthalmopathy.

In nucleotide form, the sequence is TGTGCCAGCAGCCAGAACGGGTACAATGAGCAGTTCTTC. Translated, this is CASSQNGYNEQFF. This chain joins TRBV2 to TRBJ2-1, with an unclear D gene assignment. V lost 6 bases and J lost 4 bases; the stretch between them is 10 bases long. The germline V gene encodes CDR1 SNHLY and CDR2 FYNNEI. The CDR3 starts with the cysteine, ends with the phenylalanine, and has 13 residues. CDR3 DNA is the only sequence kept; it has 39 bases, read in frame from the first base.